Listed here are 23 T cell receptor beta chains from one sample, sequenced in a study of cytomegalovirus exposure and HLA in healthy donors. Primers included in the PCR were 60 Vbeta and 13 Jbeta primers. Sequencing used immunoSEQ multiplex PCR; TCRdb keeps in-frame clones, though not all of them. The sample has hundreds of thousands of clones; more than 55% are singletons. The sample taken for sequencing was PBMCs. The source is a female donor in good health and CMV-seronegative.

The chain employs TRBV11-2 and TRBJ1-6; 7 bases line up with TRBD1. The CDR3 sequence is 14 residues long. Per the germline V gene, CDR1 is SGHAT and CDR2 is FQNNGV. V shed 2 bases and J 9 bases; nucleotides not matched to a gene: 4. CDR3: CASSLSRTGSPLHF. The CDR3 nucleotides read TGTGCCAGCAGCTTAAGTAGGACAGGTTCACCCCTCCACTTT.

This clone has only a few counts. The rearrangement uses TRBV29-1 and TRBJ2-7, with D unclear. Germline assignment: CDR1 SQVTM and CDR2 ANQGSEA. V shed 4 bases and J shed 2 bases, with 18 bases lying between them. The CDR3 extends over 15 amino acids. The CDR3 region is CSVAGRPTSTYEQYF. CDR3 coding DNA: TGCAGCGTTGCAGGCAGGCCTACCTCAACCTACGAGCAGTACTTC.

The chain's CDR3 is CAWAKRGSGNTIYF. CDR3 DNA sequence: TGTGCCTGGGCCAAACGGGGCTCTGGAAACACCATATATTTT. The chain employs TRBV30 and TRBJ1-3; D is unclear. V lost 5 bases, J lost 0 bases, and 11 bases lay in between. The CDR3 has 14 residues. Germline values: CDR1 GTSNPN, CDR2 SVGIG (reference sequence).

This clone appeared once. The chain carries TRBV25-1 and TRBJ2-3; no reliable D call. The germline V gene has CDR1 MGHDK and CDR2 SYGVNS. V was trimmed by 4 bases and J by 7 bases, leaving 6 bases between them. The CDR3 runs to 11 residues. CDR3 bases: TGTGCCAGCAGTGTCCTAAATACGCAGTATTTT. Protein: CASSVLNTQYF.

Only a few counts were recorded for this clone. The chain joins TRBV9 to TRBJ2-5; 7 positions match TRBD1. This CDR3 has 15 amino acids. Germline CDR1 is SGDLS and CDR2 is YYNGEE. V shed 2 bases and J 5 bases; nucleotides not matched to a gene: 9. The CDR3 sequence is CASSVGQVQGETQYF. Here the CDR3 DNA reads TGTGCCAGCAGCGTCGGACAGGTCCAGGGGGAGACCCAGTACTTC.

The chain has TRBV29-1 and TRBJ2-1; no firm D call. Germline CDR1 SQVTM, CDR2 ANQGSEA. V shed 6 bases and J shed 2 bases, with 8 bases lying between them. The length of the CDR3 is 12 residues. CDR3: CSVREAYNEQFF. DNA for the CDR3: TGCAGCGTCCGAGAGGCCTACAATGAGCAGTTCTTC.

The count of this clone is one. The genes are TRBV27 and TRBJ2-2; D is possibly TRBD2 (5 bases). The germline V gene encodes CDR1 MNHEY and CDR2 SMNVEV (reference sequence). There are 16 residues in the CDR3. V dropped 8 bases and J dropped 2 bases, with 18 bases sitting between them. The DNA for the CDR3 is TGTGCCAGCTCTCCTCAACGGGATAGAAACACCGGGGAGCTGTTTTTT. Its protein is CASSPQRDRNTGELFF.

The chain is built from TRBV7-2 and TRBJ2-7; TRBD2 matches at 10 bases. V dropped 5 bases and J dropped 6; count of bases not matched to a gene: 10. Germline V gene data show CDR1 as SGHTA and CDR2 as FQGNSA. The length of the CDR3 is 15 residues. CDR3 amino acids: CASSALAGDLGEQYF. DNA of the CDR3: TGTGCCAGCAGCGCTCTAGCGGGAGACCTCGGCGAGCAGTACTTC.

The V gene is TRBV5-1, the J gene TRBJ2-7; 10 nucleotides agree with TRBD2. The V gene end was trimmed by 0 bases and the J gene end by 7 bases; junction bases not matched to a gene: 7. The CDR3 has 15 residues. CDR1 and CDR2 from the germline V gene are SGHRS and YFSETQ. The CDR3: CASSLDSGRASEQYF. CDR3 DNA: TGCGCCAGCAGCTTGGACAGCGGGAGGGCCTCTGAGCAGTACTTC.

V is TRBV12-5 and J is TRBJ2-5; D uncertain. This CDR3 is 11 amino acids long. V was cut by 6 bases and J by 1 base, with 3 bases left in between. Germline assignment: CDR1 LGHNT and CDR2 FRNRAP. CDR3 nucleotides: TGTGCTAGTGGCTTCCAAGAGACCCAGTACTTC. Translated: CASGFQETQYF.

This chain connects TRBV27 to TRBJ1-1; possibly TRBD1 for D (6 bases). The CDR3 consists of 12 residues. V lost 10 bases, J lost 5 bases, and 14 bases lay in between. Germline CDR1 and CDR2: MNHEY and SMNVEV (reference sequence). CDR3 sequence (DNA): TGTGCCACGATGTCAGGGGTAACTGAAGCTTTCTTT. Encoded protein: CATMSGVTEAFF.

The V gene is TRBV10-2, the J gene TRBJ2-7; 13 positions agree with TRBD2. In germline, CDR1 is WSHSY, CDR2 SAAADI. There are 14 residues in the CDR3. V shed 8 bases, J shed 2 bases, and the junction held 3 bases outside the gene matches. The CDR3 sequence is CASRTSGRAYEQYF. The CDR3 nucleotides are TGCGCCAGCCGTACTAGCGGGAGGGCCTACGAGCAGTACTTC.

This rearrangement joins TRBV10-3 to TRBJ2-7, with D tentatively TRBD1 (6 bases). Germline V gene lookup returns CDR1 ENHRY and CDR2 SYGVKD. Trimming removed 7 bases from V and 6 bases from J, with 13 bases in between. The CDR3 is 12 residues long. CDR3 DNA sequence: TGTGCCATCAATCGGTCAGGGGCCGAGCAGTACTTC. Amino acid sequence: CAINRSGAEQYF.

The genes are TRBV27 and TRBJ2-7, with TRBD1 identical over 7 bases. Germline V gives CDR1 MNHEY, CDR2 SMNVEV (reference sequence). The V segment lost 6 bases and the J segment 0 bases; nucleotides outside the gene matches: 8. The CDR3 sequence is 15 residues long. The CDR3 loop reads CASRSFGTVSYEQYF. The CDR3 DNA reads TGTGCCAGCAGATCGTTTGGGACAGTCTCCTACGAGCAGTACTTC.

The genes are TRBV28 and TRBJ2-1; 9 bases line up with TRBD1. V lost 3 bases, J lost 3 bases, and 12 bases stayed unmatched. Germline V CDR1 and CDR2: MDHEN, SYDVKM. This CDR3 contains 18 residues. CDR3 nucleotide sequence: TGTGCCAGCAGTTTCGGGACAGGGTCTCAGGTTCGCTACAATGAGCAGTTCTTC. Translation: CASSFGTGSQVRYNEQFF.

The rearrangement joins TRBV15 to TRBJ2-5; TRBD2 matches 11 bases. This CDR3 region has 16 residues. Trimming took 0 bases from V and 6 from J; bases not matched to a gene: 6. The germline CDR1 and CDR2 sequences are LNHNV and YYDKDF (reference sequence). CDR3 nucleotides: TGTGCCACCAGCAGAGAAACTAGCGGGAGTATAAAGACCCAGTACTTC. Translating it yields CATSRETSGSIKTQYF.

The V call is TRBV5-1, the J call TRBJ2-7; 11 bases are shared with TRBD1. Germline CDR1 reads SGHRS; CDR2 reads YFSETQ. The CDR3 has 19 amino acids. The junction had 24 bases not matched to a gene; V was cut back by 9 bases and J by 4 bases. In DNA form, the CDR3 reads TGCGCCACCCGGAGTTTTGGGGAGTCCGGGACAGGGGGTTCGTACGAGCAGTACTTC. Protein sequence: CATRSFGESGTGGSYEQYF.

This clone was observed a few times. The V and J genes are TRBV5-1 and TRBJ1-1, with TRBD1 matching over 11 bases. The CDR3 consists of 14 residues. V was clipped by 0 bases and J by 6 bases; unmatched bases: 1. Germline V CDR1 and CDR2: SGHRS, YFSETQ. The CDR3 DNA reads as TGCGCCAGCAGCTTGGTGGGACAGGGGGCTGAAGCTTTCTTT. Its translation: CASSLVGQGAEAFF. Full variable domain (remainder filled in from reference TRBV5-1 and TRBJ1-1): KAGVTQTPRYLIKTRGQQVTLSCSPISGHRSVSWYQQTPGQGLQFLFEYFSETQRNKGNFPGRFSGRQFSNSRSEMNVSTLELGDSALYLCASSLVGQGAEAFFGQGTRLTVV.

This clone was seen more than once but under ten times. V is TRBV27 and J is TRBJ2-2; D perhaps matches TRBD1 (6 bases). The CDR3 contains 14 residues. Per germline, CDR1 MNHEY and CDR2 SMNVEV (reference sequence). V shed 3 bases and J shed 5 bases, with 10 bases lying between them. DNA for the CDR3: TGTGCCAGCAGTTTCTGGGGGCATACCGGGGAGCTGTTTTTT. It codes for CASSFWGHTGELFF.

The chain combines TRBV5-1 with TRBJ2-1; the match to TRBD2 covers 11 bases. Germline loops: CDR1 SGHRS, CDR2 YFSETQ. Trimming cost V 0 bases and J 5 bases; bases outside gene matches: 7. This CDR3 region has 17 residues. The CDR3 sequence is CASSLELAGGGNNEQFF. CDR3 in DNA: TGCGCCAGCAGCTTGGAGCTAGCGGGAGGAGGAAACAATGAGCAGTTCTTC.

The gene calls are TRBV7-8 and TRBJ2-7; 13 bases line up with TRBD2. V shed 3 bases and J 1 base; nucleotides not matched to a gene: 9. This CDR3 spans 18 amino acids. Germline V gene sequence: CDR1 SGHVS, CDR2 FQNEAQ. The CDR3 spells CASSFSQQTSGGSYEQYF. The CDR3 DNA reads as TGTGCCAGCAGCTTCTCCCAACAGACTAGCGGGGGGTCCTACGAGCAGTACTTC.

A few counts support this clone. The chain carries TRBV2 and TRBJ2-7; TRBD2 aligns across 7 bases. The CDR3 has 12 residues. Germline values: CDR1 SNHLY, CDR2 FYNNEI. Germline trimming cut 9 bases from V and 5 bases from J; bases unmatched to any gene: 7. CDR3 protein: CASSWAGDEQYF. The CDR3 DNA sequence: TGTGCCAGTTCTTGGGCGGGAGACGAGCAGTACTTC.

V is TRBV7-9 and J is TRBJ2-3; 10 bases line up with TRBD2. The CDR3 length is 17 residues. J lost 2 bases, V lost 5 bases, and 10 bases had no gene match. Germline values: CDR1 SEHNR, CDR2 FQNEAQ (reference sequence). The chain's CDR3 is CASSPSSSGSTTDTQYF. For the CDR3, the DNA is TGTGCCAGCAGCCCATCATCTAGCGGGAGCACCACAGATACGCAGTATTTT.